This is a list of T cell receptor beta chains from one sample in a study of CD8 T cells in ankylosing spondylitis. TCRdb reanalysed the 5' RACE reads using MiXCR and keeps one entry per CDR3 protein. The sample consists of some 54,000 distinct CDR3 sequences, roughly 7.3% of them appearing once. Source material: blood, either unsorted or a sorted T cell fraction (not recorded which). Source of these receptors: a female donor with ankylosing spondylitis or in good health (not recorded which). CDR3s include the opening cysteine and the closing phenylalanine or tryptophan. A D gene is named only where the DNA matches it firmly. Clone size, where shown, is once, few, many, or a class for clones that have expanded.

>many|TRBV20-1|TRBJ2-5|TRBD2
TGCAGTGCTAGAGACCAGACTAGCGGGGGCGGGGAGACCCAGTACTTC
CSARDQTSGGGETQYF
>-|TRBV12-3/TRBV12-4|TRBJ2-6|-
TGTGCCAGCACCACGACCGTTAGCTCTGGGGCCAACGTCCTGACTTTC
CASTTTVSSGANVLTF
>many|TRBV5-1|TRBJ2-1|TRBD1
TGCGCCAGCAGCCTGGGGACAGGGAGCTCCTACAATGAGCAGTTCTTC
CASSLGTGSSYNEQFF
>many|TRBV29-1|TRBJ1-1|-
TGCAGCGTTGTAGTGGGCCAAGACACTGAAGCTTTCTTT
CSVVVGQDTEAFF
>many|TRBV20-1|TRBJ1-4|TRBD1
TGCAGTGCTAGAGGGATACAGGGGGGTGAAAAACTGTTTTTT
CSARGIQGGEKLFF
>many|TRBV4-3|TRBJ2-1|-
TGCGCCAGCAGCCAAGATGATTGGGGCCCTACCTACAATGAGCAGTTCTTC
CASSQDDWGPTYNEQFF
>-|TRBV19|TRBJ1-5|-
TGTGCCAGTAGTATAGAGGGCCACCTTAGCAATCAGCCCCAGCATTTT
CASSIEGHLSNQPQHF
>many|TRBV20-1|TRBJ2-3|TRBD2
TGCAGTGCTACAAGCCTTAAACTAGCGGGGGCCCTTAGTTCGCAGTATTTT
CSATSLKLAGALSSQYF
>many|TRBV6-4|TRBJ2-3|-
TGTGCCAGCAGTGTAGCGGCCAGCACAGATACGCAGTATTTT
CASSVAASTDTQYF
>many|TRBV7-8|TRBJ1-4|TRBD1
TGTGCCAGCAGCTTGGCTCCAGGGGGCGCAAAACTGTTTTTT
CASSLAPGGAKLFF
>many|TRBV20-1|TRBJ1-2|TRBD1
TGCAGTGCTAGGGTACAGGGGGCGCTTGATGGCTACACCTTC
CSARVQGALDGYTF
>many|TRBV12-3/TRBV12-4|TRBJ2-7|TRBD2
TGTGCCAGCAGTCCTAGCGGGGGGGCCCACGAGCAGTACTTC
CASSPSGGAHEQYF
>many|TRBV9|TRBJ1-2|-
TGTGCCAGCGGGACTAACTATGGCTACACCTTC
CASGTNYGYTF
>many|TRBV14|TRBJ2-4|-
TGTGCCAGCAGCCATACCGGACAGCGGCAGTACTTC
CASSHTGQRQYF
>many|TRBV20-1|TRBJ1-3|TRBD1
TGCAGTGCTAGTCACAGGGGGACTGGAAACACCATATATTTT
CSASHRGTGNTIYF
>many|TRBV7-3|TRBJ1-1|-
TGTGCCAGCAGCTTAATCGGACCCCCCACTGAAGCTTTCTTT
CASSLIGPPTEAFF
>few|TRBV29-1|TRBJ1-5|-
TGCAGCGTAGCATACGGTACAGGGAGCAATCAGCCCCAGCATTTT
CSVAYGTGSNQPQHF
>many|TRBV6-1|TRBJ2-7|TRBD1
TGTGCCAGCAGGCGCCGGGACAGCACCTACGAGCAGTACTTC
CASRRRDSTYEQYF
>many|TRBV15|TRBJ1-2|-
TGTGCCACCAGCAGATCTGGAAGGGCTGACTATGGCTACACCTTC
CATSRSGRADYGYTF
>many|TRBV20-1|TRBJ2-7|TRBD2
TGCAGTGTCCTTCGCGGGACTAGCGAGGAGCAGTACTTC
CSVLRGTSEEQYF
>many|TRBV5-1|TRBJ2-2|-
TGCGCCAGCAGCTTCTCGGTAACCGGGGAGCTGTTTTTT
CASSFSVTGELFF
>many|TRBV15|TRBJ2-3|TRBD2
TGTGCCACCAGCGGGCGTAGCGGGTCTATCACAGATACGCAGTATTTT
CATSGRSGSITDTQYF
>many|TRBV5-6|TRBJ2-3|-
TGTGCCAGCAGCTTGGATTTGGGGGCAGATACGCAGTATTTT
CASSLDLGADTQYF
>many|TRBV5-1|TRBJ1-4|TRBD1
TGCGCCAGCAGCATGGGTTGGATCGGGACAGCAAATGAAAAACTGTTTTTT
CASSMGWIGTANEKLFF
>few|TRBV3-1|TRBJ2-1|TRBD2
TGTGCCATCTGTTTCTATGGTAGCGGGGGTAAGGGCTCCTACAATGAGCAGTTCTTC
CAICFYGSGGKGSYNEQFF
>many|TRBV5-4|TRBJ1-1|TRBD1
TGTGCCAGCAGCCCCACAGGGGGGAACACTGAAGCTTTCTTT
CASSPTGGNTEAFF
>many|TRBV18|TRBJ1-3|-
TGTGCCAGCTCCCTCTGGGACCGAAACTCTGGAAACACCATATATTTT
CASSLWDRNSGNTIYF
>few|TRBV10-1|TRBJ2-3|-
TGCGCCAGCAGTGAGTCGACGAGAGATACGCAGTATTTT
CASSESTRDTQYF
>few|TRBV7-6|TRBJ2-2|-
TGTGCCAGCAGCTTAGGATCGAAAACCGGGGAGCTGTTTTTT
CASSLGSKTGELFF
>many|TRBV19|TRBJ1-6|-
TGTGCCAGTAGTATTCGGGCGAATTCACCCCTCCACTTT
CASSIRANSPLHF
>many|TRBV14|TRBJ1-2|-
TGTGCCAGCAGCCAAAGACACGCCTCCTATGGCTACACCTTC
CASSQRHASYGYTF
>many|TRBV5-5|TRBJ1-5|-
TGTGCCAGCAGCAGAGGCGGAAGCAATCAGCCCCAGCATTTT
CASSRGGSNQPQHF
>many|TRBV12-3/TRBV12-4|TRBJ2-7|TRBD1
TGTGCCAGCAGTTTCGACAGGGAGATCGACGAGCAGTACTTC
CASSFDREIDEQYF
>many|TRBV20-1|TRBJ1-5|-
TGCAGTGCTAGAGAGAAGGGCAGAGGGCCCCAGCATTTT
CSAREKGRGPQHF
>-|TRBV20-1|TRBJ2-3|TRBD2
TGCAGTGCTAGTGTTGCGGGGGGGAAAACAGATACGCAGTATTTT
CSASVAGGKTDTQYF
>many|TRBV20-1|TRBJ2-3|TRBD1
TGCAGTGCCACCGGGACAGGGGGCACAGATACGCAGTATTTT
CSATGTGGTDTQYF
>many|TRBV7-9|TRBJ2-2|-
TGTGCCAGCAGCTTAGTCCAGGGCACCGGGGAGCTGTTTTTT
CASSLVQGTGELFF
>many|TRBV18|TRBJ1-4|-
TGTGCCAGCTCACCGGAGGGGCTCCCTAATGAAAAACTGTTTTTT
CASSPEGLPNEKLFF
>many|TRBV5-1|TRBJ1-1|-
TGCGCCAGCAGCTCTTTTTGGGACCCCGGGGGGACTGAAGCTTTCTTT
CASSSFWDPGGTEAFF
>many|TRBV12-3/TRBV12-4|TRBJ2-1|-
TGTGCCAGCAGTTTGAACCGGGGCAATGAGCAGTTCTTC
CASSLNRGNEQFF